This paragraph reports one T cell receptor beta chain. The V end was cut by 7 bases, the J end by 0 bases, with 13 bases between. This CDR3 spans 14 amino acids. From germline, CDR1 is MDHEN and CDR2 SYDVKM. In the authors' methods: For nucleated cells, counts were estimated from reference gene primer amplification. Using immunoSEQ multiplex PCR, the repertoire was profiled, and TCRdb retains in-frame clones only, with some absent. The D gene and trimming were derived from the DNA, and the V and J assignments and clone size from that table. Here the sample spans around 13,000 clones, around 90% being singletons. This entry is derived from a study of blood T cell repertoires in COVID-19.

The clonotype originates from a human donor in a cohort sampled during active COVID-19. The chain links TRBV28 to TRBJ2-7, with D perhaps matching TRBD2 (6 bases). Input material: peripheral blood. The CDR3 spells CASIPAGPSYEQYF. CDR3 sequence (DNA): TGTGCCAGCATTCCGGCGGGACCCTCCTACGAGCAGTACTTC.